The 22 T cell receptor beta chains below all came from one sample that was sequenced in a study of blood T cell repertoires in COVID-19. Data came from immunoSEQ multiplex PCR; TCRdb stores just in-frame clones and leaves some out. The table includes 120,000 or so clones, 77% detected once. Sequencing used peripheral blood. Every receptor here comes from a human donor in a cohort sampled during active COVID-19.

This clone was seen a handful of times. The rearrangement joins TRBV18 to TRBJ1-4; D uncertain. In germline, CDR1 is KGHSH, CDR2 LQKENI. CDR3 length equals 15 residues. Trimming left V 6 bases short and J 10 bases short, with 21 bases between. CDR3 in DNA: TGTGCCAGCTCGAACGACGGAGGAAGGGTCGGAAAACTGTTTTTT. Translated, it gives CASSNDGGRVGKLFF.

This clone was recorded a few times. The gene calls are TRBV6-5 and TRBJ2-3; no firm D call. The CDR3 consists of 14 residues. Trimming stripped 7 bases from V and 5 bases from J, with 16 bases between. CDR1 is MNHEY, CDR2 SVGAGI, per germline. CDR3 in amino acids: CASTPLRSGDTQYF. The CDR3 bases are TGTGCCAGCACCCCTCTCCGGTCGGGAGATACGCAGTATTTT.

This chain uses TRBV27 with TRBJ1-2; weak D call: TRBD1 (5 bases). Trimming stripped 2 bases from V and 4 bases from J, with 17 bases between. The germline V gene has CDR1 MNHEY and CDR2 SMNVEV (reference sequence). The CDR3 spans 16 residues. CDR3 sequence reads: CASSLRSPGGTYGYTF. CDR3 DNA: TGTGCCAGCAGTTTAAGGAGCCCCGGGGGAACCTATGGCTACACCTTC.

The V call is TRBV5-1, the J call TRBJ2-7, with 8 bases fitting TRBD1. The V segment lost 4 bases and the J segment 3 bases; nucleotides outside the gene matches: 6. This CDR3 has 14 residues. Germline V gene data show CDR1 as SGHRS and CDR2 as YFSETQ. For the CDR3, the DNA is TGCGCCAGCAGCGTCGGACAGGGCAACTACGAGCAGTACTTC. The encoded protein is CASSVGQGNYEQYF.

V is TRBV6-1 and J is TRBJ2-3, with 7 positions matching TRBD2. Per germline, CDR1 MNHNS and CDR2 SASEGT. The CDR3 length is 16 residues. Trimming at V came to 1 base and at J to 2 bases, leaving 6 bases not matched to a gene. The CDR3 reads CASSEGLAEITDTQYF. The CDR3 region has the DNA TGTGCCAGCAGTGAAGGTCTAGCGGAGATCACAGATACGCAGTATTTT.

V and J are TRBV3-1 (or the pseudogene TRBV3-2) and TRBJ1-2; tentative D call: TRBD1 (6 bases). The V and J ends lost 1 base and 4 bases respectively, with 7 bases between them. Germline assignment: CDR1 LGHDT and CDR2 YNNKEL (reference sequence). This CDR3 has 13 amino acids. The CDR3 reads CASSQGGPYGYTF. The CDR3 DNA reads TGTGCCAGCAGCCAAGGGGGGCCCTATGGCTACACCTTC.

This clone was counted a single time. The rearrangement joins TRBV7-9 to TRBJ2-1, with D perhaps TRBD2 (5 bases). The ends were cut back, 5 bases at V and 6 bases at J, with 11 bases in the middle. The CDR3 has 13 residues. Germline V gene lookup returns CDR1 SEHNR and CDR2 FQNEAQ (reference sequence). This CDR3 is CASSTTSSNEQFF. DNA for the CDR3: TGTGCCAGCAGCACCACTAGTTCCAATGAGCAGTTCTTC.

This chain links TRBV2 with TRBJ2-3; 14 nucleotides line up with TRBD2. V shed 4 bases, J shed 5 bases, and the junction held 5 bases outside the gene matches. The CDR3 runs 16 residues. Germline V gene data show CDR1 as SNHLY and CDR2 as FYNNEI. The CDR3 is CASSGGLAGAQDTQYF. The CDR3 DNA reads TGTGCCAGCAGTGGGGGACTAGCGGGGGCCCAAGATACGCAGTATTTT.

This clone was seen a single time. The chain uses TRBV6-6 and TRBJ1-2; no reliable D call. CDR3 size: 15 residues. The germline V gene encodes CDR1 MNHNY and CDR2 SVGAGI (reference sequence). V lost 0 bases and J lost 1, with 9 bases in between. The CDR3 region is CASSYSQMNNYGYTF. The DNA of the CDR3 is TGTGCCAGCAGTTACTCGCAGATGAATAACTATGGCTACACCTTC.

This clone has a handful of counts. V usage is TRBV11-2 and J usage is TRBJ1-2, with D uncertain. V was trimmed by 1 base and J by 8 bases, leaving 14 bases between them. This CDR3 contains 14 residues. Germline lookup yields CDR1 SGHAT and CDR2 FQNNGV. Here the CDR3 DNA reads TGTGCCAGCAGCTTAGTAGAGTCTTTTTGGGGCTACACCTTC. Its protein product is CASSLVESFWGYTF.

The chain links TRBV19 to TRBJ2-7; D may be TRBD2 (6 bases). CDR3 length: 12 residues. The ends were cut back, 5 bases at V and 5 bases at J, with 10 bases in the middle. Germline values: CDR1 LNHDA, CDR2 SQIVND (reference sequence). In nucleotides, the CDR3 is TGTGCCAGTAGTTCACGGAGGGACGAGCAGTACTTC. Translated: CASSSRRDEQYF.

The chain joins TRBV27 to TRBJ1-1; D may be TRBD1 (5 bases). In germline, CDR1 is MNHEY, CDR2 SMNVEV (reference sequence). Trimming pared 9 bases from V and 1 base from J, leaving 15 bases between. This CDR3 is 14 amino acids long. The CDR3 region has the DNA TGTGCCAGTCAACTCAGTAGGGGGAACACTGAAGCTTTCTTT. This codes for CASQLSRGNTEAFF.

The rearrangement joins TRBV20-1 to TRBJ2-7, with D unclear. CDR1 and CDR2 (germline): DFQATT, SNEGSKA (reference sequence). The V and J ends lost 0 bases and 5 bases respectively, with 5 bases between them. The CDR3 loop spans 11 amino acids. CDR3 amino acids: CSARETDEQYF. In DNA, the CDR3 is TGCAGTGCTAGAGAAACGGACGAGCAGTACTTC.

V is TRBV5-6 and J is TRBJ2-7, with 12 nucleotides matching TRBD1. The germline V gene has CDR1 SGHDT and CDR2 YYEEEE. The V gene end was trimmed by 2 bases and the J gene end by 5 bases; junction bases not matched to a gene: 5. The CDR3 runs to 15 residues. CDR3 DNA sequence: TGTGCCAGCAGCTTTAGGGACAGGGGGCTTCACGAGCAGTACTTC. Its protein product is CASSFRDRGLHEQYF.

The chain recombines TRBV27 with TRBJ2-7, with 10 bases identical to TRBD1. From germline, CDR1 is MNHEY and CDR2 SMNVEV (reference sequence). The CDR3 is made up of 15 amino acids. The trim removed 4 bases at V and 6 bases at J, leaving 9 bases unmatched. The CDR3 sequence is CASSSSGTGAPEQYF. CDR3 coding DNA: TGTGCCAGCAGTTCGTCCGGGACAGGGGCCCCCGAGCAGTACTTC.

This clone was observed a few times. The chain couples TRBV11-3 to TRBJ2-7; the D is unclear. Germline lookup yields CDR1 SGHNT and CDR2 YENEEA. The V and J ends lost 3 bases and 2 bases respectively, with 11 bases between them. The CDR3 spans 14 residues. CDR3 DNA: TGTGCCAGCAGCTTTAGCCAGCTAGCCTACGAGCAGTACTTC. Translating gives CASSFSQLAYEQYF.

This clone is a singleton in its sample. The chain employs TRBV7-8 and TRBJ2-1; D is undetermined. Trimming took off 1 base at V and 3 bases at J, with 7 bases between the two ends. This CDR3 has 14 amino acids. Germline loops: CDR1 SGHVS, CDR2 FQNEAQ. CDR3 residues: CASSLEAFYNEQFF. The CDR3 bases are TGTGCCAGCAGCTTAGAAGCTTTCTACAATGAGCAGTTCTTC.

The chain employs TRBV5-1 and TRBJ1-1, with 8 bases fitting TRBD1. In germline, CDR1 is SGHRS, CDR2 YFSETQ. The V gene end was trimmed by 1 base and the J gene end by 4 bases; junction bases not matched to a gene: 3. The CDR3 spans 14 residues. CDR3 nucleotide sequence: TGCGCCAGCAGCTTGCACAGGGGGGTCACTGAAGCTTTCTTT. Its protein product is CASSLHRGVTEAFF.

As to this clone: The sample carries other DNA sequences with the same CDR3. The J gene is TRBJ2-1, the V gene TRBV7-9; 11 bases match TRBD2. Germline values: CDR1 SEHNR, CDR2 FQNEAQ (reference sequence). After removal of 5 bases from V and 5 bases from J, the junction contained 5 bases not matched to a gene. The CDR3 length is 15 residues. The CDR3 DNA sequence: TGTGCCAGCAGCATCAGACTAGCGGGAAACAATGAGCAGTTCTTC. Its translation: CASSIRLAGNNEQFF.

The chain links TRBV19 to TRBJ1-1, with D hard to call. The V end was cut by 3 bases, the J end by 0 bases, with 8 bases between. Germline V gene data show CDR1 as LNHDA and CDR2 as SQIVND (reference sequence). The CDR3 totals 14 residues. This CDR3 reads CASSIPQMNTEAFF. CDR3 sequence (DNA): TGTGCCAGTAGTATCCCCCAGATGAACACTGAAGCTTTCTTT.

The rearrangement uses TRBV5-1 and TRBJ2-7, with D perhaps matching TRBD2 (6 bases). V was trimmed by 4 bases and J by 9 bases, leaving 11 bases between them. The CDR3 has 11 residues. Germline V CDR1 and CDR2: SGHRS, YFSETQ. CDR3 region: CASSAGTGQYF. The DNA of the CDR3 is TGCGCCAGCAGCGCGGGGACCGGGCAGTACTTC.

The chain links TRBV2 to TRBJ2-7; 9 nucleotides agree with TRBD2. The germline CDR1 and CDR2 sequences are SNHLY and FYNNEI. The CDR3 is 15 residues long. V lost 4 bases, J lost 2 bases, and 6 bases stayed unmatched. The CDR3 nucleotides read TGTGCCAGCAGTGTGACTAGCGGAGGGCCCTACGAGCAGTACTTC. Translation gives CASSVTSGGPYEQYF.